The rows below give T cell receptor beta chains drawn from one sample of a study of T cell repertoires in cytomegalovirus infection. For these receptors, no antigen is known. TCRdb called the reads again in MiXCR, with one record for every CDR3 protein. The table shows tens of thousands of distinct CDR3 sequences, with more than 20% occurring only once. The sample was CD8+ T cells from cultured PBMCs, taken from culture after CMV antigen stimulation. These receptors came from a human donor in good health (CMV status not recorded). Some clones in this sample may be carry-over from other donors' samples. The CDR3 runs from the conserved cysteine through the conserved F or W. The order of the fields is CDR3 protein, J gene, V gene, clone size. Size is omitted from some rows. Given values are once, few, many or a class for expanded clones.

CDR3 protein: CSARVEISAYNEQFF; J gene: TRBJ2-1; V gene: TRBV20-1; clone size: -
CDR3 protein: CASVRGAEQYF; J gene: TRBJ2-7; V gene: TRBV2; clone size: -
CDR3 protein: CASSESLYVYGYTF; J gene: TRBJ1-2; V gene: TRBV25-1; clone size: -
CDR3 protein: CASSSSSGRGNYEQFF; J gene: TRBJ2-1; V gene: TRBV12-3/TRBV12-4; clone size: few
CDR3 protein: CASSPQGPGTSGYNEQFF; J gene: TRBJ2-1; V gene: TRBV4-3; clone size: many
CDR3 protein: CASTLLAGTNNQPQHF; J gene: TRBJ1-5; V gene: TRBV5-8; clone size: few
CDR3 protein: CASSPLTMSGTQYF; J gene: TRBJ2-3; V gene: TRBV7-6; clone size: many
CDR3 protein: CSARQGADEQYF; J gene: TRBJ2-7; V gene: TRBV20-1; clone size: few
CDR3 protein: CASSLSGAVSYEQYF; J gene: TRBJ2-7; V gene: TRBV7-6; clone size: -
CDR3 protein: CASSSRTGAGDEQFF; J gene: TRBJ2-1; V gene: TRBV6-6; clone size: many
CDR3 protein: CASTTGYATEAFF; J gene: TRBJ1-1; V gene: TRBV6-2/TRBV6-3; clone size: -
CDR3 protein: CASSSSNTEAFF; J gene: TRBJ1-1; V gene: TRBV7-9; clone size: -
CDR3 protein: CASSLAPGDSFMDEQFF; J gene: TRBJ2-1; V gene: TRBV5-6; clone size: few
CDR3 protein: CASSLQGAFNEQFF; J gene: TRBJ2-1; V gene: TRBV12-3/TRBV12-4; clone size: many
CDR3 protein: CASSQRLEGVTEAFF; J gene: TRBJ1-1; V gene: TRBV11-3; clone size: -
CDR3 protein: CASSLVAASSEAFF; J gene: TRBJ1-1; V gene: TRBV12-3/TRBV12-4; clone size: many
CDR3 protein: CASSIVGGNEQYF; J gene: TRBJ2-7; V gene: TRBV19; clone size: -
CDR3 protein: CASSSSGANTEAFF; J gene: TRBJ1-1; V gene: TRBV7-3; clone size: few
CDR3 protein: CASTSGQGASGQYF; J gene: TRBJ2-7; V gene: TRBV6-8; clone size: -
CDR3 protein: CASRLYNEQFF; J gene: TRBJ2-1; V gene: TRBV7-6; clone size: few
CDR3 protein: CASSLGGLANEQYF; J gene: TRBJ2-7; V gene: TRBV27; clone size: -
CDR3 protein: CASRLTDTQYF; J gene: TRBJ2-3; V gene: TRBV6-2/TRBV6-3; clone size: -
CDR3 protein: CASSQVGTPLNYGYTF; J gene: TRBJ1-2; V gene: TRBV4-1; clone size: few
CDR3 protein: CASRSDGTSGSIGAEQFF; J gene: TRBJ2-1; V gene: TRBV6-5; clone size: few
CDR3 protein: CASSPPVAGGDTDTQYF; J gene: TRBJ2-3; V gene: TRBV4-3; clone size: -
CDR3 protein: CATSRREGLGTEAFF; J gene: TRBJ1-1; V gene: TRBV15; clone size: many
CDR3 protein: CSARPAVSQIYEQYF; J gene: TRBJ2-7; V gene: TRBV20-1; clone size: -
CDR3 protein: CASSLTDRGHEQYF; J gene: TRBJ2-7; V gene: TRBV5-5; clone size: many
CDR3 protein: CASSLRGAGNQPQHF; J gene: TRBJ1-5; V gene: TRBV7-2; clone size: -
CDR3 protein: CASYSTERKNTEAFF; J gene: TRBJ1-1; V gene: TRBV28; clone size: many
CDR3 protein: CASSLARELYYNEQFF; J gene: TRBJ2-1; V gene: TRBV5-1; clone size: few
CDR3 protein: CASRWTDQGTEAFF; J gene: TRBJ1-1; V gene: TRBV28; clone size: -
CDR3 protein: CATTWTDENTEAFF; J gene: TRBJ1-1; V gene: TRBV19; clone size: few
CDR3 protein: CASSGPRGDEKLFF; J gene: TRBJ1-4; V gene: TRBV7-9; clone size: many
CDR3 protein: CAWGTPADTQYF; J gene: TRBJ2-3; V gene: TRBV30; clone size: -
CDR3 protein: CASSQDPSDHTEAFF; J gene: TRBJ1-1; V gene: TRBV4-1; clone size: many
CDR3 protein: CASSGLVSYNEQFF; J gene: TRBJ2-1; V gene: TRBV2; clone size: few
CDR3 protein: CASSPKERKTASYEQYF; J gene: TRBJ2-7; V gene: TRBV7-9; clone size: many
CDR3 protein: CASSFSGGGDGYTF; J gene: TRBJ1-2; V gene: TRBV7-9; clone size: few
CDR3 protein: CASSTGGADEQYF; J gene: TRBJ2-7; V gene: TRBV10-2; clone size: -
CDR3 protein: CSARGDSYTGELFF; J gene: TRBJ2-2; V gene: TRBV20-1; clone size: few
CDR3 protein: CASSFESPRDTQYF; J gene: TRBJ2-3; V gene: TRBV7-9; clone size: -
CDR3 protein: CASSGQGARETQYF; J gene: TRBJ2-5; V gene: TRBV27; clone size: many
CDR3 protein: CASKLAGALYEQFF; J gene: TRBJ2-1; V gene: TRBV6-5; clone size: -
CDR3 protein: CASIHPGGSNTGELFF; J gene: TRBJ2-2; V gene: TRBV11-2; clone size: -
CDR3 protein: CASSVLGDYEQYF; J gene: TRBJ2-7; V gene: TRBV19; clone size: few
CDR3 protein: CASSVGTPSKGYTF; J gene: TRBJ1-2; V gene: TRBV9; clone size: -
CDR3 protein: CASSSHDWTGSNSPLHF; J gene: TRBJ1-6; V gene: TRBV7-9; clone size: many
CDR3 protein: CASSLIGVSSYEQYF; J gene: TRBJ2-7; V gene: TRBV7-2; clone size: many
CDR3 protein: CASSLYDSKANEQFF; J gene: TRBJ2-1; V gene: TRBV7-2; clone size: few
CDR3 protein: CASRSGRTEAFF; J gene: TRBJ1-1; V gene: TRBV19; clone size: -
CDR3 protein: CASTPGNGKQYF; J gene: TRBJ2-7; V gene: TRBV25-1; clone size: -